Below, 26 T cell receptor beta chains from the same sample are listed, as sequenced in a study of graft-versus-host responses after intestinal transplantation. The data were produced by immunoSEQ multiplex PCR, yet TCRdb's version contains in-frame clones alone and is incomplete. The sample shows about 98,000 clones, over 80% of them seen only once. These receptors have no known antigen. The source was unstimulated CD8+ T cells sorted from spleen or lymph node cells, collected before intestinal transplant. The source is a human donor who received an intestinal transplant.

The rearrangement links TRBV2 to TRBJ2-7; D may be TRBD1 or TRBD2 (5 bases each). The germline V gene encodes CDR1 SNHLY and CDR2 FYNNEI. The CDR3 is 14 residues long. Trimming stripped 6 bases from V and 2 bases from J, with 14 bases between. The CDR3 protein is CASRPGASTYEQYF. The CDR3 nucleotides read TGTGCCAGCAGACCCGGGGCCTCGACCTACGAGCAGTACTTC.

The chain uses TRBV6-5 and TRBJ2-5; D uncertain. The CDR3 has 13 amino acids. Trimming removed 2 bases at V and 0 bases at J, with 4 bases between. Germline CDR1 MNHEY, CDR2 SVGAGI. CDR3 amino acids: CASSYVDQETQYF. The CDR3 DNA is TGTGCCAGCAGTTACGTGGACCAAGAGACCCAGTACTTC.

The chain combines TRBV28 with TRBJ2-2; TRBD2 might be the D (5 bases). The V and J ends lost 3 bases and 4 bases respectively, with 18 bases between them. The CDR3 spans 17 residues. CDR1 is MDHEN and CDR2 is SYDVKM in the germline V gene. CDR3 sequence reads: CASSLIEEGVGTGELFF. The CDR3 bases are TGTGCCAGCAGTTTGATAGAAGAGGGTGTCGGCACCGGGGAGCTGTTTTTT.

CDR3 residues: CASWDMSSYEQYF. The CDR3 coding sequence is TGTGCCAGTTGGGACATGAGCTCCTACGAGCAGTACTTC. The chain recombines TRBV6-1 with TRBJ2-7; D is perhaps TRBD1 (6 bases). Germline-derived CDR1 and CDR2 are MNHNS and SASEGT. V dropped 9 bases and J dropped 0 bases, with 12 bases sitting between them. This CDR3 has 13 amino acids.

CDR3 DNA: TGTGCCAGCAGTTACTCGACCTTCTATGGCTACACCTTC. Protein sequence: CASSYSTFYGYTF. V and J are TRBV6-5 and TRBJ1-2, with no clear D. Germline V gene data show CDR1 as MNHEY and CDR2 as SVGAGI. Trimming left V 0 bases short and J 4 bases short, with 6 bases between. The CDR3 covers 13 residues.

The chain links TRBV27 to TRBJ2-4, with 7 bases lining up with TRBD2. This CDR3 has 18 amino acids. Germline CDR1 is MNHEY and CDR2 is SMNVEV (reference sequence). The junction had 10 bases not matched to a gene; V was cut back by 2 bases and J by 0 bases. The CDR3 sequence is CASSLPGGGLLAKNIQYF. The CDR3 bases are TGTGCCAGCAGTTTACCTGGCGGGGGACTCCTAGCCAAAAACATTCAGTACTTC.

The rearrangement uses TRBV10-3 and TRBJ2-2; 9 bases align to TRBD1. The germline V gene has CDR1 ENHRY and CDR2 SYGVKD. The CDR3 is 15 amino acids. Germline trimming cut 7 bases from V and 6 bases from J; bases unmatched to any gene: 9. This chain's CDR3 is CAINPTGGGSGELFF. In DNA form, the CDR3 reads TGTGCCATCAACCCGACAGGGGGAGGGTCCGGGGAGCTGTTTTTT.

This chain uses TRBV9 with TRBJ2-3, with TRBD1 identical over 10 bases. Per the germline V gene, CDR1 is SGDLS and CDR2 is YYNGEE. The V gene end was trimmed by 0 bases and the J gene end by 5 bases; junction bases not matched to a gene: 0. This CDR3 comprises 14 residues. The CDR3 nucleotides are TGTGCCAGCAGCGTAGGGGACAGGGGAGATACGCAGTATTTT. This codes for CASSVGDRGDTQYF. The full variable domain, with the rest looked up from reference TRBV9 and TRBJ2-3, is DSGVTQTPKHLITATGQRVTLRCSPRSGDLSVYWYQQSLDQGLQFLIQYYNGEERAKGNILERFSAQQFPDLHSELNLSSLELGDSALYFCASSVGDRGDTQYFGPGTRLTVL.

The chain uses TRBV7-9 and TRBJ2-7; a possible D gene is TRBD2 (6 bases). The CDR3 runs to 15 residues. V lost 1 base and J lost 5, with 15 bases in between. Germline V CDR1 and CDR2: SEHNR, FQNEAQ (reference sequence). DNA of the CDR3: TGTGCCAGCAGCTTAGAGGTTGGGGGGTTCCACGAGCAGTACTTC. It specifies CASSLEVGGFHEQYF.

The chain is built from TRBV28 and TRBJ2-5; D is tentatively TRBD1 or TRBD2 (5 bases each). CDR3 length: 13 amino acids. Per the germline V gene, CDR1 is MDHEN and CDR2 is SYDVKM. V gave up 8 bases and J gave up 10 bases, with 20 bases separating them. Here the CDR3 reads CASEPPGLEGQYF. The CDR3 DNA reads TGTGCCAGCGAACCGCCGGGGCTCGAGGGCCAGTACTTC. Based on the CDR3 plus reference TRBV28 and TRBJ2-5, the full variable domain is DVKVTQSSRYLVKRTGEKVFLECVQDMDHENMFWYRQDPGLGLRLIYFSYDVKMKEKGDIPEGYSVSREKKERFSLILESASTNQTSMYLCASEPPGLEGQYFGPGTRLLVL.

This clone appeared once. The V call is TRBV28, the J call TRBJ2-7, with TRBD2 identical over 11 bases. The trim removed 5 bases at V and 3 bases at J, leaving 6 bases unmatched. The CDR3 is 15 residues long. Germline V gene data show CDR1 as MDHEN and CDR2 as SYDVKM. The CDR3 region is CASSTGLADIYEQYF. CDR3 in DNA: TGTGCCAGCAGTACGGGACTAGCGGACATCTACGAGCAGTACTTC.

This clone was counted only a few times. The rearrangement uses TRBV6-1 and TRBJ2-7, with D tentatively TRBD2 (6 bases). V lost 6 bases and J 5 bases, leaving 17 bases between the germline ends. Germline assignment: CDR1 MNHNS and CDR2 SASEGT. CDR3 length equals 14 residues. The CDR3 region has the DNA TGTGCCAGCAGGCCCGGGACGGGGGTCCACGAGCAGTACTTC. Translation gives CASRPGTGVHEQYF.

This CDR3 is CASRPGQPYEQYF. CDR3 nucleotide sequence: TGTGCCAGCAGACCGGGACAGCCCTACGAGCAGTACTTC. The chain combines TRBV27 with TRBJ2-7, with 7 bases matching TRBD1. The V gene end was trimmed by 6 bases and the J gene end by 2 bases; junction bases not matched to a gene: 4. CDR1 and CDR2 from the germline V gene are MNHEY and SMNVEV (reference sequence). The CDR3 is 13 residues long.

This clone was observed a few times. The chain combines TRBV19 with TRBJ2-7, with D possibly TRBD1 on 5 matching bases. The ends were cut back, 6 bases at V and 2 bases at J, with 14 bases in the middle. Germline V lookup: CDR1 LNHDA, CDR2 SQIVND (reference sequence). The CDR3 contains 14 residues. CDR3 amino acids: CASSPPDSPYEQYF. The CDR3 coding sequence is TGTGCCAGTAGCCCGCCCGACAGTCCCTACGAGCAGTACTTC.

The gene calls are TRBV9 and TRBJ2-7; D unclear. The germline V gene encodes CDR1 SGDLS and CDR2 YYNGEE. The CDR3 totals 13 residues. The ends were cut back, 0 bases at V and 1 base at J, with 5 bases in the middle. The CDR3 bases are TGTGCCAGCAGCGTAGACGTGTCCTACGAGCAGTACTTC. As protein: CASSVDVSYEQYF.

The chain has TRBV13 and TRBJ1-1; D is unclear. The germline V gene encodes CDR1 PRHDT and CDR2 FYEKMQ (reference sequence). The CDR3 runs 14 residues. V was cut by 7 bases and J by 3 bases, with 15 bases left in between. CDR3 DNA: TGTGCCAGCATCTCCGAGGACCGAGACACTGAAGCTTTCTTT. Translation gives CASISEDRDTEAFF. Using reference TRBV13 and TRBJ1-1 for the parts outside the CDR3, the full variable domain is AAGVIQSPRHLIKEKRETATLKCYPIPRHDTVYWYQQGPGQDPQFLISFYEKMQSDKGSIPDRFSAQQFSDYHSELNMSSLELGDSALYFCASISEDRDTEAFFGQGTRLTVV.

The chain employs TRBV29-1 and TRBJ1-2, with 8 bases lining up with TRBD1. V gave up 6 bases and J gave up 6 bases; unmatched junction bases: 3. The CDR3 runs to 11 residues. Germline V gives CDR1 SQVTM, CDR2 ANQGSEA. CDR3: CSVPTGDGYTF. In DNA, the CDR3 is TGCAGCGTACCGACAGGGGATGGCTACACCTTC.

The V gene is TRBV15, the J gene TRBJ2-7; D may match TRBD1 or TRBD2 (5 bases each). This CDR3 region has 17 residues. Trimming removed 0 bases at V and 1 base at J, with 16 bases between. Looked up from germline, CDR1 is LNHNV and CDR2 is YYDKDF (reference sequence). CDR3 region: CATSREGWWDPSYEQYF. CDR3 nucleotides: TGTGCCACCAGCAGAGAAGGGTGGTGGGACCCATCCTACGAGCAGTACTTC.

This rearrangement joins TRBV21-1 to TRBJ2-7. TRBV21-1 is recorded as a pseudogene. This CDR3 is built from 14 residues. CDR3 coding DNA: TGTGCCAGCACCCGTGACGGAAGCTCCTACGAGCAGTACTTC. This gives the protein CASTRDGSSYEQYF.

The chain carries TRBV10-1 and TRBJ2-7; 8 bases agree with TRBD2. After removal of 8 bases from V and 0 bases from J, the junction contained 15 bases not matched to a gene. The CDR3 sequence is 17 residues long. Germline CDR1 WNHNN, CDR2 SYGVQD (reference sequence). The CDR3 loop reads CASGQGLGNPPSYEQYF. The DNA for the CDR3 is TGCGCCAGCGGCCAGGGACTAGGTAACCCTCCCTCCTACGAGCAGTACTTC.

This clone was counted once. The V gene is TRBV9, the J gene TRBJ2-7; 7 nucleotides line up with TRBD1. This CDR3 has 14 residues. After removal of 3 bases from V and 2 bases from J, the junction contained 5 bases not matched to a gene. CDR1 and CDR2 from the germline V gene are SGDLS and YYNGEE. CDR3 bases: TGTGCCAGCAGCGGCCGGGACAGCACCTACGAGCAGTACTTC. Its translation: CASSGRDSTYEQYF.

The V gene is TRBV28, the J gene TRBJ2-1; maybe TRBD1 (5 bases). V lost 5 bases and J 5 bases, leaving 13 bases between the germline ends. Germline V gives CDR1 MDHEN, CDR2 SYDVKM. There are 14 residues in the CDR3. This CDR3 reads CASSGGRANNEQFF. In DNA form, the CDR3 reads TGTGCCAGCAGTGGCGGCAGGGCGAACAATGAGCAGTTCTTC. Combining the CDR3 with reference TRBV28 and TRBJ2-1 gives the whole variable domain DVKVTQSSRYLVKRTGEKVFLECVQDMDHENMFWYRQDPGLGLRLIYFSYDVKMKEKGDIPEGYSVSREKKERFSLILESASTNQTSMYLCASSGGRANNEQFFGPGTRLTVL.

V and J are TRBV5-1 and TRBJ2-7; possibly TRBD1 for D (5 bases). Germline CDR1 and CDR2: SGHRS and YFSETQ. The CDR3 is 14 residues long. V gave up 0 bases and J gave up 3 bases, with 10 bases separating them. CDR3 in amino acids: CASSLVQGGYEQYF. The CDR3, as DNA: TGCGCCAGCAGCTTGGTGCAGGGCGGCTACGAGCAGTACTTC. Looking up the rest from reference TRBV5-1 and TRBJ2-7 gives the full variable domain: KAGVTQTPRYLIKTRGQQVTLSCSPISGHRSVSWYQQTPGQGLQFLFEYFSETQRNKGNFPGRFSGRQFSNSRSEMNVSTLELGDSALYLCASSLVQGGYEQYFGPGTRLTVT.

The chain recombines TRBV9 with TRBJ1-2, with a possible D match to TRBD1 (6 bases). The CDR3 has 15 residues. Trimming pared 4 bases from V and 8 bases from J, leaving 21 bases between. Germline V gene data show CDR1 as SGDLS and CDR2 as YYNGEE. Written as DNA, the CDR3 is TGTGCCAGCAGCTCCAGGCCCAGGGGCGCGGGGGGCTACACCTTC. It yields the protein CASSSRPRGAGGYTF. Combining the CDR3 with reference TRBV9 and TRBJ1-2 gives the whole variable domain DSGVTQTPKHLITATGQRVTLRCSPRSGDLSVYWYQQSLDQGLQFLIQYYNGEERAKGNILERFSAQQFPDLHSELNLSSLELGDSALYFCASSSRPRGAGGYTFGSGTRLTVV.

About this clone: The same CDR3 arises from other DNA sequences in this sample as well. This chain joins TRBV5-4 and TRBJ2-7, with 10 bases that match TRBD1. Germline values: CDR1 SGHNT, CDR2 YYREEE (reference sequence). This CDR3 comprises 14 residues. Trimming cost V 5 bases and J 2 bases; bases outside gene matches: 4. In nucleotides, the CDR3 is TGTGCCAGCAGGTCCGGGACAGGGGCCTACGAGCAGTACTTC. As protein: CASRSGTGAYEQYF.

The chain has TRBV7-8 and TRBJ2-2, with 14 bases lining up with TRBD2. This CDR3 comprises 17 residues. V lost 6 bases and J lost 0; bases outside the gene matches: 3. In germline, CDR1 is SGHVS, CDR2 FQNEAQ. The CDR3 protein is CASSRLAGGPNTGELFF. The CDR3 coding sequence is TGTGCCAGCAGTCGACTAGCGGGAGGGCCGAACACCGGGGAGCTGTTTTTT.